Shown below are 21 T cell receptor beta chains from a single sample sequenced in a study of cytomegalovirus exposure and HLA in healthy donors. The PCR had 60 Vbeta and 13 Jbeta primers. The repertoire was sequenced with immunoSEQ multiplex PCR; TCRdb's copy has only in-frame clones and lacks some. This table holds 150,000 to 200,000 clones, approximately 80% found once. Sequenced material: PBMCs. These receptors all stem from a man aged 35-49 years in good health and CMV-seropositive.

The chain employs TRBV7-9 and TRBJ2-1; no clear D gene. The germline CDR1 and CDR2 sequences are SEHNR and FQNEAQ (reference sequence). The length of the CDR3 is 12 residues. Trimming pared 8 bases from V and 7 bases from J, leaving 12 bases between. CDR3 loop: CASGWADNEQFF. Written as DNA, the CDR3 is TGTGCCAGCGGCTGGGCCGATAATGAGCAGTTCTTC.

The CDR3: CASSSSGTSGAKYNEQFF. In nucleotides, the CDR3 is TGTGCCAGCAGTTCCTCCGGGACTAGCGGGGCGAAATACAATGAGCAGTTCTTC. The genes are TRBV2 and TRBJ2-1; the match to TRBD2 covers 13 bases. V trimming: 5 bases; J trimming: 4 bases; junction bases outside the gene matches: 11. Germline-derived CDR1 and CDR2 are SNHLY and FYNNEI. The CDR3 length is 18 residues.

This clone occurred a few times. This sequence joins TRBV28 and TRBJ2-7, with D possibly TRBD2 on 5 matching bases. Per germline, CDR1 MDHEN and CDR2 SYDVKM. Trimming took off 3 bases at V and 2 bases at J, with 8 bases between the two ends. CDR3 size: 13 residues. The CDR3 region is CASSFSGTYEQYF. In nucleotides, the CDR3 is TGTGCCAGCAGTTTTTCCGGGACCTACGAGCAGTACTTC.

The V gene is TRBV2, the J gene TRBJ1-1, with 7 bases fitting TRBD1. The J segment lost 10 bases and the V segment lost 8 bases, leaving 7 bases of the junction unmatched. CDR3 length equals 11 residues. The germline gives CDR1 SNHLY, CDR2 FYNNEI. The CDR3 reads CASQGGQGAFF. The DNA of the CDR3 is TGTGCCAGCCAGGGGGGACAAGGAGCTTTCTTT.

The CDR3 sequence is CASSPGGANTGELFF. DNA for the CDR3: TGCGCCAGCAGCCCCGGGGGGGCGAACACCGGGGAGCTGTTTTTT. This chain uses TRBV5-1 with TRBJ2-2; 8 bases line up with TRBD2. Germline CDR1 SGHRS, CDR2 YFSETQ. The CDR3 covers 15 residues. The junction had 2 bases not matched to a gene; V was cut back by 4 bases and J by 0 bases.

The chain joins TRBV5-4 to TRBJ2-1; 8 nucleotides agree with TRBD1. The CDR3 consists of 14 residues. CDR1 SGHNT and CDR2 YYREEE come from the germline V gene (reference sequence). Trimming cost V 6 bases and J 4 bases; bases outside gene matches: 6. This CDR3 is CASTDRVVYNEQFF. The CDR3 DNA reads TGTGCCAGCACGGACAGGGTGGTTTACAATGAGCAGTTCTTC.

This rearrangement joins TRBV7-3 to TRBJ2-1, with D possibly matching TRBD2 (5 bases). Trimming shortened V by 4 bases and J by 0 bases, and 10 bases separated the two germline ends. Germline CDR1 SGHTA, CDR2 FQGTGA. The CDR3 extends over 15 amino acids. The CDR3 DNA sequence: TGTGCCAGCAGCTCCCAAGGGAGCTCCTACAATGAGCAGTTCTTC. It yields the protein CASSSQGSSYNEQFF.

CDR3 sequence reads: CATSSTGVGNTEAFF. In nucleotides, the CDR3 is TGTGCCACCAGCAGCACAGGGGTTGGGAACACTGAAGCTTTCTTT. This rearrangement joins TRBV15 to TRBJ1-1, with 7 bases aligning to TRBD1. CDR1 LNHNV and CDR2 YYDKDF come from the germline V gene (reference sequence). V was pared by 3 bases and J by 1 base, with 5 bases of the junction left unmatched. CDR3 length equals 15 residues.

The chain has TRBV28 and TRBJ2-5; TRBD1 matches at 11 bases. The CDR3 spans 20 residues. Germline CDR1 reads MDHEN; CDR2 reads SYDVKM. Germline trimming cut 2 bases from V and 0 bases from J; bases unmatched to any gene: 14. CDR3 amino acids: CASSLRARGQGVGDQETQYF. The CDR3 DNA sequence: TGTGCCAGCAGTTTAAGGGCGAGGGGACAGGGGGTTGGGGACCAAGAGACCCAGTACTTC.

This clone has only a few counts. The V gene is TRBV28, the J gene TRBJ2-5, with 10 bases aligning to TRBD2. The CDR3 sequence is 17 residues long. Germline V gene data show CDR1 as MDHEN and CDR2 as SYDVKM. The V and J ends lost 8 bases and 2 bases, in that order; junction bases with no gene match: 14. The DNA for the CDR3 is TGTGCCAGCTCCCGAGTGGGTCTAGCGGGAGTTCAAGAGACCCAGTACTTC. It translates to CASSRVGLAGVQETQYF.

The chain combines TRBV2 with TRBJ1-4; TRBD1 matches 8 bases. The trim removed 7 bases at V and 0 bases at J, leaving 1 base unmatched. Germline values: CDR1 SNHLY, CDR2 FYNNEI. This CDR3 comprises 14 residues. Here the CDR3 DNA reads TGTGCCAGCAAGACAGGGGCAACTAATGAAAAACTGTTTTTT. It encodes CASKTGATNEKLFF.

The chain employs TRBV4-3 and TRBJ1-5; D might be TRBD1 (5 bases). V was shortened by 1 base and J by 6 bases, with 7 bases between the two germline ends. Germline CDR1 LGHNA, CDR2 YSLEER. The CDR3 has 13 amino acids. CDR3 nucleotides: TGCGCCAGCAGCCAAGTGGGGGGTCAGCCCCAGCATTTT. Translated, it gives CASSQVGGQPQHF.

The table lists this clone with a few counts. This chain uses TRBV6-5 with TRBJ1-1; no definite D call. Deletions cut 8 bases from V and 5 bases from J, with 9 bases between. This CDR3 has 11 residues. Germline CDR1 and CDR2: MNHEY and SVGAGI. This CDR3 reads CASPVWTEAFF. The CDR3 coding sequence is TGTGCCAGCCCGGTTTGGACTGAAGCTTTCTTT.

The rearrangement joins TRBV4-1 to TRBJ1-1; D is ambiguous. CDR3 length: 14 amino acids. Germline CDR1 and CDR2: MGHRA and YSYEKL. V was shortened by 0 bases and J by 1 base, with 6 bases between the two germline ends. Here the CDR3 reads CASSQDLWNTEAFF. The CDR3 bases are TGCGCCAGCAGCCAAGATCTATGGAACACTGAAGCTTTCTTT.

This clone occurred a few times. This chain's CDR3 is CASSLREGGQGAYEQYF. The CDR3 coding sequence is TGTGCCAGCAGCTTAAGGGAAGGGGGACAGGGGGCCTACGAGCAGTACTTC. The chain employs TRBV7-2 and TRBJ2-7; the match to TRBD1 covers 11 bases. This CDR3 spans 17 amino acids. J gave up 2 bases and V 2 bases, and 8 bases lay outside the gene matches. Germline-derived CDR1 and CDR2 are SGHTA and FQGNSA.

The rearrangement joins TRBV5-6 to TRBJ2-5, with a possible D match to TRBD2 (5 bases). The CDR3 extends over 15 amino acids. Germline V lookup: CDR1 SGHDT, CDR2 YYEEEE. V dropped 0 bases and J dropped 5 bases, with 14 bases sitting between them. CDR3 amino acids: CASSLGATGGETQYF. DNA for the CDR3: TGTGCCAGCAGCTTGGGGGCGACGGGCGGGGAGACCCAGTACTTC.

The chain carries TRBV30 and TRBJ2-1; 8 bases fit TRBD1. The trim removed 3 bases at V and 8 bases at J, leaving 3 bases unmatched. Germline-derived CDR1 and CDR2 are GTSNPN and SVGIG (reference sequence). This CDR3 is built from 12 residues. The DNA for the CDR3 is TGTGCCTGGAGGCAGACAGGGGATGAGCAGTTCTTC. It is translated as CAWRQTGDEQFF.

The chain is built from TRBV7-8 and TRBJ2-2, with a weak D call TRBD2 (5 bases). Germline V CDR1 and CDR2: SGHVS, FQNEAQ. The CDR3 loop spans 16 amino acids. V lost 0 bases and J lost 7, with 15 bases in between. The CDR3 here is CASSLALVQEGGELFF. CDR3 sequence (DNA): TGTGCCAGCAGCTTAGCACTAGTTCAGGAAGGCGGGGAGCTGTTTTTT.

The chain combines TRBV29-1 with TRBJ1-1, with D perhaps matching TRBD1 (5 bases). Germline lookup yields CDR1 SQVTM and CDR2 ANQGSEA. V was clipped by 5 bases and J by 2 bases, with 15 bases between them. The CDR3 spans 14 residues. DNA for the CDR3: TGCAGCGTTTGGGCCCCGGGGGGAAACACTGAAGCTTTCTTT. Translated: CSVWAPGGNTEAFF.

This rearrangement joins TRBV28 to TRBJ2-1; tentatively, D is TRBD2 (6 bases). CDR1 MDHEN and CDR2 SYDVKM come from the germline V gene. CDR3 length equals 16 residues. V lost 3 bases to trimming and J lost 8 bases, with 20 bases between them. Here the CDR3 reads CASSLAGTPSSDEQFF. Written as DNA, the CDR3 is TGTGCCAGCAGTTTGGCCGGGACTCCTTCATCCGATGAGCAGTTCTTC.

The chain has TRBV9 and TRBJ2-5; maybe TRBD1 (6 bases). Germline V gene data show CDR1 as SGDLS and CDR2 as YYNGEE. This CDR3 region has 16 residues. The V end was cut by 3 bases, the J end by 5 bases, with 20 bases between. The CDR3, as DNA: TGTGCCAGCAGCGGGTACAGGGATTACCACTCGGAGACCCAGTACTTC. Encoded protein: CASSGYRDYHSETQYF.